This TCR beta chain was captured in a study of spatial heterogeneity in lung cancer. Study results and limitations: Relative to follow-up, resection was when ubiquitous expanded tumor TCRs appeared more in blood.

TCRdb passed the 5' RACE reads through MiXCR, listing each CDR3 protein once. The sample lists over 45,000 distinct CDR3 sequences, roughly 5.7% occurring once. This clonotype was counted many times. Its specificity is not known. Time point of the sample: sample taken at primary tumor resection. Sequencing used PBMCs, obtained at surgery. This receptor was obtained from a male donor with early-stage non-small cell lung cancer.

In nucleotides, the CDR3 is TGTGCCAGCAGCCTGGGACTAGCGGGAGGAGGGGATACGCAGTATTTT. It codes for CASSLGLAGGGDTQYF. The J gene is TRBJ2-3, the V gene TRBV7-2; 15 bases are a match to TRBD2. V lost 5 bases and J lost 6; bases outside the gene matches: 6. Germline CDR1 is SGHTA and CDR2 is FQGNSA. The CDR3 consists of 16 residues.